This passage covers 15 T cell receptor beta chains from one sample sequenced in a study of OX40 agonist ivuxolimab in advanced cancers. The assay was immunoSEQ multiplex PCR, and TCRdb's table has in-frame clones only and misses some. Found here are tens of thousands of clones, approximately 90% of them singletons; the top ten hold 1.5% to 2%. Here the sequenced sample was CD4+ or CD8+ T cells sorted from blood, taken in a trial of the OX40 agonist ivuxolimab. These receptors were collected from an adult with an advanced solid tumor such as melanoma, head and neck, liver or kidney cancer.

The gene calls are TRBV11-1 and TRBJ1-1; no clear D gene. The CDR3 covers 13 residues. Trimming took 1 base from V and 1 from J, leaving 4 bases between them. Germline V gene sequence: CDR1 SGHAT, CDR2 FQDESV (reference sequence). CDR3 amino acids: CASSLGGNTEAFF. The CDR3 DNA reads as TGTGCCAGCAGCTTAGGGGGGAACACTGAAGCTTTCTTT.

V and J are TRBV19 and TRBJ2-6, with TRBD2 as a possible D gene (5 bases). Trimming stripped 3 bases from V and 0 bases from J, with 9 bases between. The CDR3 is 16 amino acids. Germline CDR1 and CDR2: LNHDA and SQIVND (reference sequence). In DNA form, the CDR3 reads TGTGCCAGTAGTATGGGAGTCTCCTCTGGGGCCAACGTCCTGACTTTC. Residues: CASSMGVSSGANVLTF. Full variable domain (remainder filled in from reference TRBV19 and TRBJ2-6): DGGITQSPKYLFRKEGQNVTLSCEQNLNHDAMYWYRQDPGQGLRLIYYSQIVNDFQKGDIAEGYSVSREKKESFPLTVTSAQKNPTAFYLCASSMGVSSGANVLTFGAGSRLTVL.

V gene TRBV7-6 combines with J gene TRBJ1-1; a possible D gene is TRBD1 (6 bases). Germline CDR1 and CDR2: SGHVS and FNYEAQ. V lost 2 bases and J 6 bases, leaving 16 bases between the germline ends. This CDR3 is 15 amino acids long. The CDR3 reads CASSLFSLGAAEAFF. DNA for the CDR3: TGTGCCAGCAGCTTATTCTCACTGGGGGCCGCTGAAGCTTTCTTT.

This chain links TRBV13 with TRBJ2-3; D ambiguous. The CDR3 is 11 amino acids. With 7 bases removed from V and 6 bases from J, the gap between germline ends came to 8 bases. The germline V gene has CDR1 PRHDT and CDR2 FYEKMQ (reference sequence). The CDR3 reads CASKRVDTQYF. The CDR3 coding sequence is TGTGCCAGCAAACGGGTTGATACGCAGTATTTT.

CDR3 DNA sequence: TGTGCCAGCAGCTTGCCGACTAGCGGGGTCAAAAACATTCAGTACTTC. Protein: CASSLPTSGVKNIQYF. This sequence joins TRBV5-4 and TRBJ2-4, with TRBD2 matching 11 bases. Trimming removed 1 base from V and 3 bases from J; junction bases left unmatched: 3. The germline gives CDR1 SGHNT, CDR2 YYREEE (reference sequence). The CDR3 sequence is 16 residues long.

This chain connects TRBV30 to TRBJ2-5; 9 bases map to TRBD1. The J segment lost 4 bases and the V segment lost 0 bases, leaving 6 bases of the junction unmatched. The CDR3 consists of 15 residues. Per germline, CDR1 GTSNPN and CDR2 SVGIG (reference sequence). CDR3 in amino acids: CAWSVRQGGRETQYF. DNA for the CDR3: TGTGCCTGGAGTGTACGACAGGGGGGCAGAGAGACCCAGTACTTC.

The V call is TRBV7-2, the J call TRBJ2-5; 13 bases are shared with TRBD2. This CDR3 has 18 amino acids. The germline V gene has CDR1 SGHTA and CDR2 FQGNSA. The V gene end was trimmed by 4 bases and the J gene end by 4 bases; junction bases not matched to a gene: 12. The CDR3 reads CASSSGWTSGGRGETQYF. CDR3 in DNA: TGTGCCAGCAGCTCCGGATGGACTAGCGGGGGACGGGGAGAGACCCAGTACTTC.

The chain links TRBV2 to TRBJ2-7; 12 positions agree with TRBD1. Trimming cost V 3 bases and J 4 bases; bases outside gene matches: 7. The CDR3 consists of 16 residues. The germline V gene encodes CDR1 SNHLY and CDR2 FYNNEI. CDR3 protein: CASSEGTGGVIYEQYF. The CDR3 DNA is TGTGCCAGCAGTGAGGGGACAGGGGGCGTCATATACGAGCAGTACTTC.

This chain connects TRBV11-2 to TRBJ2-2, with D tentatively TRBD2 (6 bases). The CDR3 totals 14 residues. The germline V and J ends were trimmed by 1 base and 8 bases, with 11 bases remaining between them. The germline gives CDR1 SGHAT, CDR2 FQNNGV. The CDR3 DNA sequence: TGTGCCAGCAGCTTAGTGCCCGGGGGTGGGGAGCTGTTTTTT. As protein: CASSLVPGGGELFF.

The chain carries TRBV29-1 and TRBJ1-1; D ambiguous. The CDR3 runs 15 residues. Germline V lookup: CDR1 SQVTM, CDR2 ANQGSEA. With 0 bases removed from V and 5 bases from J, the gap between germline ends came to 16 bases. This CDR3 is CSVEDGRVGKTEAFF. Here the CDR3 DNA reads TGCAGCGTTGAAGATGGAAGGGTCGGTAAGACTGAAGCTTTCTTT.

This chain uses TRBV4-3 with TRBJ2-2; D might be TRBD2 (5 bases). This CDR3 has 14 amino acids. Looked up from germline, CDR1 is LGHNA and CDR2 is YSLEER. V dropped 5 bases and J dropped 2 bases, with 9 bases sitting between them. CDR3: CASSWTVNTGELFF. The CDR3 nucleotides are TGCGCCAGCAGCTGGACTGTAAACACCGGGGAGCTGTTTTTT.

The chain joins TRBV5-1 to TRBJ2-3, with 14 bases aligning to TRBD2. Germline V gives CDR1 SGHRS, CDR2 YFSETQ. Trimming took 3 bases from V and 4 from J; bases not matched to a gene: 10. The CDR3 covers 18 residues. CDR3 nucleotide sequence: TGCGCCAGCAGCTATGCCCCGGGACTAGCGGGAGAAGCAGATACGCAGTATTTT. The encoded protein is CASSYAPGLAGEADTQYF.

The chain couples TRBV5-4 to TRBJ1-6; 7 bases agree with TRBD1. The V gene's germline CDR1 is SGHNT and CDR2 YYREEE (reference sequence). CDR3 length equals 14 residues. The V segment lost 3 bases and the J segment 18 bases; nucleotides outside the gene matches: 15. This CDR3 reads CASSSLLETGKYHF. Written as DNA, the CDR3 is TGTGCCAGCAGCTCCCTTTTAGAGACAGGGAAGTACCACTTT.

This clone showed up just a few times. The rearrangement uses TRBV11-2 and TRBJ2-5, with 8 bases identical to TRBD1. With V trimmed by 5 bases and J by 4 bases, 9 bases remained unmatched. Germline CDR1 reads SGHAT; CDR2 reads FQNNGV. The CDR3 is 15 residues long. The CDR3 coding sequence is TGTGCCAGCAGCCCCAGGACAGGGAATGGAGAGACCCAGTACTTC. Translation: CASSPRTGNGETQYF.

This chain uses TRBV11-3 with TRBJ2-1, with 7 positions matching TRBD1. With 4 bases clipped from V and 5 bases from J, the junction kept 11 bases outside the gene matches. Looked up from germline, CDR1 is SGHNT and CDR2 is YENEEA. The CDR3 loop spans 16 amino acids. Here the CDR3 DNA reads TGTGCCAGCAGCTCAGGGGGACGGGCCGTAGACAATGAGCAGTTCTTC. Its translation is CASSSGGRAVDNEQFF.